The entry below gives a single TCR beta chain sequence along with its context. The sample holds many counts of this clonotype. The antigen this receptor binds is unknown. Nothing much larger sits one base from this clone, and base qualities are not available. The CDR3, from cysteine to phenylalanine, totals 15 residues. Only CDR3 DNA is held: 45 bases, read in frame from base 1. CDR1 and CDR2, looked up from the germline V gene (reference sequence), are WNHNN and SYGVQD. V gives up 3 bases and J gives up 0 bases, and the segment between their germline ends measures 11 bases. These data belong to a study of neurological immune-mediated disorders (dated by TCRdb to between 2017 and 2020). General notes on the study: Among the roughly 34 multiple sclerosis patients, relapsing-remitting MS was present in about 31 and secondary progressive MS was present in 3. Of the approximately 70 subjects in the cohort, approximately 15 were HAM/TSP patients, some 35 were multiple sclerosis patients, and some 20 were healthy controls. Alongside PBMC samples, the set of 80 to 130 TCR-beta libraries contained longitudinal samples, technical triplicates, and paired CD4+ and CD8+ T-cell subsets that had been sorted. Peripheral blood TCR-beta repertoires from HTLV-I-associated myelopathy (HAM/TSP) patients, multiple sclerosis patients and healthy controls were compared by UMI-based sequencing.

Points the paper makes about the study in general: Across subjects, expanded clones never shared an identical CDR3 amino acid sequence, which suggests that the TCR-beta repertoires in every group were private. No clinical or MRI features were associated with the MS cluster, and the authors said that larger cohorts are needed. Repertoires from 18 of 34 MS patients were grouped by phylogenetic analysis into a cluster of related CDR3 sequences, suggesting a possible repertoire-level signature. The highest TCR clonal expansion was observed in HAM/TSP patients, whereas the lowest was observed in MS patients, even when compared with healthy controls.

For unsorted PBMC libraries, 2 million PBMCs were used after storage in RNAlater at -80 degrees C until RNA extraction. The multiple sclerosis patients were enrolled in a US clinical protocol that used magnetic resonance imaging to evaluate disease progression. Peripheral blood was subjected to Ficoll-Hypaque density gradient centrifugation to isolate PBMCs, which were then cryopreserved in liquid nitrogen. cDNA was synthesized by template-switch 5'RACE using a primer carrying a 10-nucleotide random unique molecular identifier by which each TCR transcript was tagged. Every sequencing run covered 15-18 subjects and yielded more than 180 million TCR-beta sequences. Total RNA was extracted with the RNeasy kit. The KAPA Real-time Library Amplification kit was used to amplify TCR-beta VDJ regions with primers for the TCR constant region and the 5'RACE anchor. A first PCR added sample indexes and Illumina adaptors, after which a second PCR increased the library yield. After purification with Ampure beads, the TCR product of roughly 650 bp was size-selected on a 2% E-gel SizeSelection system. Before pooling, library quality was checked on a Bioanalyzer, concentration was measured with Qubit, and libraries were quantified with the Kapa Library Quantification kit. Paired-end 2 x 150 bp sequencing of the libraries was performed on an Illumina HiSeq 2500. To increase sequence diversity, roughly 24-32% phiX was spiked into each library pool. Turning to the authors' computational methods: The quality-filtered reads were processed with the UMI-based MiGEC pipeline, whose error correction step removed more than 75% of the raw TCR sequences. IMGT germline references were used for aligning VDJ genes, and each clonotype was defined as a unique CDR3 amino acid sequence together with its V-J genes. Clonal expansion, Shannon diversity and CDR3 relatedness were evaluated with VDJtools (CalcPairwiseDistances, ClusterSamples), while phylogenetic trees were built in CLCbio workbench. Expanded clones were defined as having at least 8 unique UMIs, based on coefficient-of-variation modelling across technical triplicates. TCRdb reanalyzed the raw reads on its own, using fastp at Q25 for trimming and MiXCR for clone calling, and kept in-frame beta chains. Rows are unified per CDR3 protein, each entry keeping the most common DNA and genes. TCRdb's processing, not the study's, gives the V and J calls here. Here the sample has more than 45,000 distinct CDR3 sequences; roughly 4.6% occur a single time. Of the sample, 2.5% to 3.5% is held by the ten largest clones.

The rearrangement combines TRBV10-1 with TRBJ1-2, with no D gene named confidently. The receptor's source is a man aged 50-60 years with multiple sclerosis. Sample: PBMCs. The CDR3 region: CASSDGNLANYGYTF. The DNA reads as follows: TGCGCCAGCAGTGATGGAAACCTAGCTAACTATGGCTACACCTTC.